This T cell receptor (beta chain) appears in the sequencing data of a study of blood T cell repertoires in COVID-19 (dated by TCRdb to 2020 to 2022). As for the study more broadly: The collaborator samples originated in the United States, Italy and Spain and spanned the acute and convalescent phases of COVID-19. The material from the prospective study consisted of cDNA or gDNA derived from T cells, B-cell-depleted T cells, or PBMCs. The dataset comprised deeply sampled blood TCRbeta repertoires from subjects exposed to, actively infected with, or recovered from COVID-19. The repertoires were made available in a free public database intended to serve as a resource for research on the immune response to SARS-CoV-2. The samples were drawn from the first 160 participants of the ongoing ImmuneRACE study and from over 950 subjects provided by 6 global collaborators. Nearly every sample came with metadata listing a de-identified subject ID, COVID-19 status, age in years and sex. HLA class I and class II types, where available, came from metadata supplied by the sample provider rather than from assay-based typing. The paper as a whole reports these results and caveats: The amount of clinical and demographic metadata varied by source and participant and was provided uncurated.

Whole blood was collected in K2EDTA tubes by collaborating institutions according to the institutions' own protocols. For TCRbeta analysis, collaborators shipped samples in one of three forms: frozen whole blood, isolated PBMCs, or DNA extracted from either of those sample types. With respect to this clone: Its specific antigen is unknown. No per-base quality is available; no much larger clone lies one base away.

From V the trimming removes 0 bases and from J it removes 7 bases, while the gene matches leave 3 bases of the junction unaccounted for. The germline V gene encodes CDR1 SGHKS and CDR2 YYEKEE (reference sequence). The CDR3 runs 14 amino acids, cysteine and phenylalanine included. Only the CDR3 part of the read is kept: 42 bases, read in frame from the first base. TCRbeta CDR3 regions were amplified from genomic DNA using the immunoSEQ Assay, a bias-controlled multiplex PCR. The authors' analysis ran thus. The number of nucleated cells in each sample was estimated from the amplification of reference gene primers within the assay. To quantify the absolute abundance of each unique TCRbeta CDR3 rearrangement, sequence reads were collapsed and filtered. For each sample, productive Simpson clonality was calculated as the square root of Simpson's diversity index over productive rearrangements. TCRdb holds this immuneACCESS table with in-frame rearrangements only. Some clones are missing; in checked studies, unresolved V genes explain under half, and the rest has no known cause. V, J and clone size derive from that table, while D and trimming were established from the DNA sequence. Present in this sample are 100,000 to 150,000 clones, approximately 80% of which were seen just once. The ten biggest clones cover about 8.4% of the sample.

The chain uses TRBV5-5 and TRBJ1-4, and TRBD1 aligns with 7 junction nucleotides. What was sequenced was peripheral blood. The source is a woman aged 60-70 years with active or convalescent COVID-19. The CDR3 corresponds to CASSLGQGREKLFF. The nucleotide sequence is given as TGTGCCAGCAGCTTGGGACAGGGCCGTGAAAAACTGTTTTTT.